This TCR beta chain was sequenced during a study of T cell responses to AZD1222 COVID-19 vaccine. General study results and limits: It was only a handful of AZD1222 recipients who were seropositive at baseline. White British donors predominated, females outnumbered males, and clonal diversity was possibly underestimated. With dominance at 160-218 and 743-854, vaccine-associated CD4 TCRs spanned spike. In the spike-specific TCR repertoire, nearly half reportedly target unmutated variant regions.

With regard to this clone: Its antigen is not known.

The germline V gene encodes CDR1 MGHRA and CDR2 YSYEKL. V lost 4 bases, J lost 6 bases, and 27 bases lay in between. The length of the CDR3 is 18 residues. Assay used: immunoSEQ multiplex PCR; TCRdb lists only in-frame clones, some missing. The table shows around 150,000 clones, with approximately 90% occurring only once. The gene calls are TRBV4-1 and TRBJ2-5, with D possibly being TRBD2 (6 bases). The TCR comes from an adult who received the AZD1222 COVID-19 vaccine. The source was peripheral blood, collected 28 days after the second AZD1222 dose. DNA for the CDR3: TGCGCCAGCAGCCTCCGGTCACAGCCTAGCGCAATAGAGAAGACCCAGTACTTC. Residues: CASSLRSQPSAIEKTQYF.